These T cell receptor beta chains were read from a single sample in a study of cytomegalovirus exposure and HLA in healthy donors. Method: immunoSEQ multiplex PCR; TCRdb's copy keeps in-frame clones and lacks some. The sample includes 120,000 to 150,000 clones, around 90% of them seen just once. The sample was PBMCs. Source of these receptors: a man younger than 35 in good health and CMV-seropositive. CDR3s include the opening cysteine and the closing phenylalanine or tryptophan. The D gene is left open where the match is weak. For some rows the clone size is stated as once, few or many, or as a class when expanded; others skip it.

CDR3nt	CDR3aa	abundance	d_gene	v_gene	j_gene
TGTGCCAGCAGCCGCCGGGACAGGGGACCAGATACGCAGTATTTT	CASSRRDRGPDTQYF	-	TRBD1	TRBV5-4	TRBJ2-3
TGTGCCAGTAGTGCCTGGGATACTAGCGGGGGGATTAATGAGCAGTTCTTC	CASSAWDTSGGINEQFF	-	TRBD2	TRBV19	TRBJ2-1
TGTGCCAGCAGCCTGGACAGCTATAATTCACCCCTCCACTTT	CASSLDSYNSPLHF	-	-	TRBV7-9	TRBJ1-6
TGTGCCAGCAGTCAACCCGGGACACTTGGAAACACCATATATTTT	CASSQPGTLGNTIYF	-	-	TRBV14	TRBJ1-3
TGTGCCAGCAGTGATGTGGCGCGGGCGGGCTACACCTTC	CASSDVARAGYTF	-	-	TRBV6-1	TRBJ1-2
TGTGCCAGCTCACCACCCGACAGAGCTGGAAACACCATATATTTT	CASSPPDRAGNTIYF	-	-	TRBV18	TRBJ1-3
TGTGCCAGCAGTTTGGCATCGGGTCAGCCCCAGCATTTT	CASSLASGQPQHF	-	-	TRBV27	TRBJ1-5
TGTGCCAGCTCACAAACACAGGGCTCTGGAAACACCATATATTTT	CASSQTQGSGNTIYF	-	-	TRBV18	TRBJ1-3
TGTGCCAGCAGCTCTACAGGGACAGGGGTTGTGTCCGGCGCCGGGGAGCTGTTTTTT	CASSSTGTGVVSGAGELFF	once	TRBD1	TRBV7-9	TRBJ2-2
TGTGCCAGCAGTTTATTACTGGACAGGGATGGCTACACCTTC	CASSLLLDRDGYTF	few	TRBD1	TRBV28	TRBJ1-2
TGTGCCAGCTCAAAGGGGGGGCGGCTGTTTTTT	CASSKGGRLFF	-	-	TRBV7-9	TRBJ2-2
TGTGCCAGCAGCTTAAGCGGGGCCTACAATGAGCAGTTCTTC	CASSLSGAYNEQFF	-	TRBD2	TRBV7-9	TRBJ2-1
TGCGCCAGCAGCTGGGGACAGGGGAATAATTCACCCCTCCACTTT	CASSWGQGNNSPLHF	-	TRBD1	TRBV5-1	TRBJ1-6